This T cell receptor (beta chain) comes out of a study of blood T cell repertoires in COVID-19. Overall study: Some COVID-19 samples were acute and others convalescent; all came from the United States, Italy and Spain. T cells, B-cell-depleted T cells, or PBMCs supplied cDNA or gDNA.

Profiled with immunoSEQ multiplex PCR; TCRdb holds only in-frame clones, not every one. The table lists some 300,000 clones, more than 75% of them singletons. The CDR3 sequence is 11 residues long. Trimming left V 6 bases short and J 4 bases short, with 7 bases between. Germline V lookup: CDR1 MDHEN, CDR2 SYDVKM. Worth noting for this clone: Other DNA sequences from this sample encode an identical CDR3 as well.

The receptor's source is a man aged 70-80 years with acute or convalescent COVID-19. What was sequenced was peripheral blood. The gene calls are TRBV28 and TRBJ2-7; no reliable D call. CDR3 amino acids: CASRRTYEQYF. The CDR3 DNA reads as TGTGCCAGCAGGCGAACGTACGAGCAGTACTTC.